A selection of T cell receptor beta chains follows, all from one sample in a study of lymphopenia after photon versus proton radiotherapy. Profiling relied on immunoSEQ multiplex PCR, and the TCRdb table lists in-frame clones only, not all of them. The table has approximately 170,000 clones, approximately 90% seen once; the top ten hold about 4.7%. The input for sequencing was peripheral blood, taken from a patient treated with photon-based radiotherapy. All receptors come from a man in his forties or fifties with gastric cancer. The CDR3 runs from the conserved cysteine through the conserved F or W. The D gene is left open where the match is weak. The listing skips clone size in some rows; elsewhere it reads once, few, many or a size class.

J | D | V | size | DNA | CDR3
TRBJ1-2 | NA | TRBV4-1 | NA | TGCGCCAGCAGCCGCCCGGGGGCTGGCTATGGCTACACCTTC | CASSRPGAGYGYTF
TRBJ2-5 | TRBD1 | TRBV6-5 | NA | TGTGCCAGCAGAGGACAGGGGCGAGAGACCCAGTACTTC | CASRGQGRETQYF
TRBJ2-1 | TRBD2 | TRBV6-1 | NA | TGTGCCAGCACCAAGGGAGGGTCCGATCGCCATGAGCAGTTCTTC | CASTKGGSDRHEQFF
TRBJ2-5 | NA | TRBV4-1 | NA | TGCGCCAGCAGCCAATTGGGACTTAGAGAGACCCAGTACTTC | CASSQLGLRETQYF
TRBJ2-7 | TRBD1 | TRBV11-3 | NA | TGTGCCAGCAGCTTAGGGGACAGGCCCTACGAGCAGTACTTC | CASSLGDRPYEQYF
TRBJ1-2 | NA | TRBV7-9 | few | TGTGCCAGCAGCTTAAGTTCGGTGACAGTCTATGGCTACACCTTC | CASSLSSVTVYGYTF
TRBJ2-7 | NA | TRBV19 | NA | TGTGCCAGTAGTGTGACAGCGAGACCCTACGAGCAGTACTTC | CASSVTARPYEQYF
TRBJ1-2 | TRBD1 | TRBV4-1 | NA | TGCGCCAGCAGCCAGGGTTTTATCCAGGGGGGTGGCTACACCTTC | CASSQGFIQGGGYTF
TRBJ1-2 | TRBD1 | TRBV2 | NA | TGTGCCAGCAGTGAAGGGACAGGGGACTATGGCTACACCTTC | CASSEGTGDYGYTF
TRBJ2-2 | NA | TRBV4-3 | few | TGCGCCAGCAGCCCCCGAATGGATGGCGGGGAGCTGTTTTTT | CASSPRMDGGELFF
TRBJ1-2 | NA | TRBV6-6 | NA | TGTGCCAGCAAGGTGGGACCCAACTATGGCTACACCTTC | CASKVGPNYGYTF
TRBJ1-1 | NA | TRBV18 | NA | TGTGCCAGCTCCCGACAGAACACTGAAGCTTTCTTT | CASSRQNTEAFF
TRBJ1-2 | TRBD1 | TRBV6-5 | NA | TGTGCCAGCAGTTACGGACAGGACTCCTCGTATGGCTACACCTTC | CASSYGQDSSYGYTF
TRBJ1-1 | NA | TRBV20-1 | few | TGCAGTGGGGTACGGAGGACTGAAGCTTTCTTT | CSGVRRTEAFF
TRBJ2-3 | NA | TRBV2 | NA | TGTGCCAGCAGTGAAAACGTGGGAGGGGGGACAGATACGCAGTATTTT | CASSENVGGGTDTQYF
TRBJ2-1 | NA | TRBV18 | NA | TGTGCCAGCTCACCACCGAGAGCGGAGGAGCAGTTCTTC | CASSPPRAEEQFF
TRBJ2-2 | TRBD2 | TRBV2 | NA | TGTGCCAGCCGATTAGCGGGACCTACCGGGGAGCTGTTTTTT | CASRLAGPTGELFF
TRBJ2-5 | NA | TRBV5-4 | NA | TGTGCCAGCAGCTTGGTCCGGGGGGAGACCCAGTACTTC | CASSLVRGETQYF
TRBJ2-1 | TRBD2 | TRBV9 | once | TGTGCCAGCAGCTTGACTAGCGGGACTTACAATGAGCAGTTCTTC | CASSLTSGTYNEQFF
TRBJ2-2 | NA | TRBV6-6 | NA | TGTGCCAGCAGTTACGGAGGAGAGCTGTTTTTT | CASSYGGELFF
TRBJ2-5 | NA | TRBV11-1 | NA | TGTGCCAGCAGCTTACGTGGGAGTAGTAAAACGGAGACCCAGTACTTC | CASSLRGSSKTETQYF
TRBJ2-3 | TRBD2 | TRBV4-3 | NA | TGCGCCAGCAGCCAAGATCTCGAGCTAGCGGGAGGAGGAGATACGCAGTATTTT | CASSQDLELAGGGDTQYF
TRBJ2-7 | NA | TRBV6-4 | NA | TGTGCCAGCAAGCTCCGGGACCGATCCTACGAGCAGTACTTC | CASKLRDRSYEQYF
TRBJ2-7 | NA | TRBV30 | NA | TGTGCCTGGAGTGGAATGGCGGCCTCCTACGAGCAGTACTTC | CAWSGMAASYEQYF
TRBJ1-5 | NA | TRBV7-9 | NA | TGTGCCAGCAGCTCCATCTCAGGGCCTCAGCATTTT | CASSSISGPQHF
TRBJ1-4 | NA | TRBV9 | once | TGTGCCAGCAGCGCCGGACTGACTAATGAAAAACTGTTTTTT | CASSAGLTNEKLFF
TRBJ2-7 | TRBD2 | TRBV28 | NA | TGTGCCAGCAAGCCGGCGGGAGGGACGACCTGGGAGCAGTACTTC | CASKPAGGTTWEQYF
TRBJ2-3 | NA | TRBV9 | NA | TGTGCCAGCAGCGTAGATCTTGAAGATACGCAGTATTTT | CASSVDLEDTQYF
TRBJ2-7 | NA | TRBV18 | NA | TGTGCCAGCTCGCCCGGGACGGTGTCCTACGAGCAGTACTTC | CASSPGTVSYEQYF
TRBJ2-2 | NA | TRBV11-3 | NA | TGTGCCAGCAGCCCGACTCTCACCGGGGAGCTGTTTTTT | CASSPTLTGELFF
TRBJ2-1 | TRBD2 | TRBV19 | NA | TGTGCCAGTAGTAGGGGACTAGCGGGAGATGAGCAGTTCTTC | CASSRGLAGDEQFF
TRBJ1-3 | NA | TRBV9 | NA | TGTGCCAGCAGCGTAGGTGGCGGAGTCTCTGGAAACACCATATATTTT | CASSVGGGVSGNTIYF
TRBJ2-1 | TRBD2 | TRBV18 | NA | TGTGCCAGCTCACCCGGGGGGTACAGTGTAAATGAGCAGTTCTTC | CASSPGGYSVNEQFF
TRBJ2-5 | NA | TRBV18 | NA | TGTGCCAGCTCACTCTCTGAGGGAGAGGGGACCCAGTACTTC | CASSLSEGEGTQYF
TRBJ2-1 | NA | TRBV7-2 | NA | TGTGCCAGCAGCCTTAGCTCCTACAATGAGCAGTTCTTC | CASSLSSYNEQFF
TRBJ1-4 | TRBD1 | TRBV7-2 | NA | TGTGCCAGCAGCTTAGCGCCGGACAGGATTGAAAAACTGTTTTTT | CASSLAPDRIEKLFF
TRBJ2-7 | NA | TRBV28 | NA | TGTGCCAGCAGTTTATCAGGCGGGGGCGGTAGGGAGCAGTACTTC | CASSLSGGGGREQYF
TRBJ2-7 | TRBD2 | TRBV7-9 | NA | TGTGCCAGCAGCCTGCGCGGCGGGAGCCCCCAATCCTACGAGCAGTACTTC | CASSLRGGSPQSYEQYF
TRBJ1-2 | NA | TRBV7-9 | NA | TGTGCCAGCAGCCCCACAAGGGGGAACTATGGCTACACCTTC | CASSPTRGNYGYTF
TRBJ1-1 | NA | TRBV10-3 | NA | TGTGCCATCAGTGACTCGTTGGTACGGATGAACACTGAAGCTTTCTTT | CAISDSLVRMNTEAFF
TRBJ2-3 | TRBD2 | TRBV30 | NA | TGTGCCTGGACTCGACTAGCGGGGACAGATACGCAGTATTTT | CAWTRLAGTDTQYF
TRBJ2-3 | NA | TRBV19 | NA | NA | CASSVGTGASPYF
TRBJ2-7 | NA | TRBV6-1 | NA | TGTGCCAGCAGTGGTTTTTCGTCTAGCGCCTACGAGCAGTACTTC | CASSGFSSSAYEQYF
TRBJ2-1 | TRBD2 | TRBV20-1 | NA | TGCAGTGGGGGTAGCGGGAGGGAGCAGTTCTTC | CSGGSGREQFF
TRBJ1-1 | TRBD1 | TRBV27 | NA | TGTGCCAGCAACCCCCGGGACAGGGGAAGCACTGAAGCTTTCTTT | CASNPRDRGSTEAFF
TRBJ2-7 | NA | TRBV2 | NA | TGTGCCAGCAGTGAGGGAGCCTTGGAGTACGAGCAGTACTTC | CASSEGALEYEQYF
TRBJ1-2 | TRBD1 | TRBV19 | NA | TGTGCCAGTAGTTCTCCGGGACAGGCACACTATGGCTACACCTTC | CASSSPGQAHYGYTF
TRBJ2-7 | TRBD2 | TRBV5-1 | NA | TGCGCCAGCAGCCGCGGGGGGAGGTCCAGCTCCTACGAGCAGTACTTC | CASSRGGRSSSYEQYF
TRBJ2-5 | TRBD2 | TRBV7-2 | once | TGTGCCAGCAGTTTTAGCGGGGGCCTTGAGACCCAGTACTTC | CASSFSGGLETQYF
TRBJ1-1 | NA | TRBV19 | NA | TGTGCCAGTAGCCCGGGACATTTGAACACTGAAGCTTTCTTT | CASSPGHLNTEAFF
TRBJ2-5 | NA | TRBV4-1 | NA | TGCGCCAGCAGCCAAGTCGTTGGGGATCAAGAGACCCAGTACTTC | CASSQVVGDQETQYF